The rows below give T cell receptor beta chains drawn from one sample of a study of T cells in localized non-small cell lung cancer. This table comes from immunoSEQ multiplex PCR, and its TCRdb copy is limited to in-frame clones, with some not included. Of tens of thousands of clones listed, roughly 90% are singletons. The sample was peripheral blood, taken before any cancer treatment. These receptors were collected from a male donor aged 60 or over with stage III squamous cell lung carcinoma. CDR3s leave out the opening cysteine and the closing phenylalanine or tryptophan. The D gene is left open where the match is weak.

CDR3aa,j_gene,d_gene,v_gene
ASSLLAGGEQF,TRBJ2-1,TRBD2,TRBV6-5
ASSPNTGVDYGYT,TRBJ1-2,TRBD1,TRBV18
ASSLLGRETKNIQY,TRBJ2-4,-,TRBV27
ASSFYPGGRRGYT,TRBJ1-2,-,TRBV2
ASSLGSWGAWRETDTQY,TRBJ2-3,-,TRBV11-2
ASSLTVGTEAF,TRBJ1-1,-,TRBV7-9
ATSTRDTYEQY,TRBJ2-7,-,TRBV15
ASSFRPGGSHGYT,TRBJ1-2,TRBD1,TRBV7-9
ASSSQGDGYT,TRBJ1-2,TRBD1,TRBV28
ASRDSSVNYGYT,TRBJ1-2,-,TRBV6-5
ASSFSPAGGPNEQF,TRBJ2-1,TRBD2,TRBV7-6
ASSTNRGPMNTEAF,TRBJ1-1,TRBD1,TRBV11-2
ASSPMVTPMNTEAF,TRBJ1-1,-,TRBV19
ASSPGGTDTQY,TRBJ2-3,TRBD2,TRBV5-1
ASSPGTDIYGYT,TRBJ1-2,-,TRBV18
ASSYRRQGEPYEQY,TRBJ2-7,-,TRBV6-5
ASSLIPGAPTYNEQF,TRBJ2-1,-,TRBV13
ASTGKRTDTQY,TRBJ2-3,-,TRBV21-1
ASQRGAYEQY,TRBJ2-7,TRBD2,TRBV28
ASSHLLRGLNQYSNQPQH,TRBJ1-5,-,TRBV28
ASSFTGAPTYGYT,TRBJ1-2,TRBD1,TRBV5-6
ASSLARLAQETQY,TRBJ2-5,-,TRBV7-6
ASSSGEIQETQY,TRBJ2-5,-,TRBV5-5
ATSREGEQF,TRBJ2-1,-,TRBV15
ASSRTRGDTDTQY,TRBJ2-3,TRBD2,TRBV6-5
ASSVANGRTDTQY,TRBJ2-3,TRBD2,TRBV9
ASSSGVRETQY,TRBJ2-5,-,TRBV7-3
ASSSETGTNEKLF,TRBJ1-4,-,TRBV5-6
ASSLAGGKNEKLF,TRBJ1-4,-,TRBV5-4
ASSSRHRAHGYT,TRBJ1-2,-,TRBV6-1
ASSEFLSGQLATNEKLF,TRBJ1-4,TRBD1,TRBV6-1
ASSETSGGQETQY,TRBJ2-5,TRBD2,TRBV10-2
ASSDHPEGFEKLF,TRBJ1-4,-,TRBV25-1
ASSASNGGPEQY,TRBJ2-7,-,TRBV18
ASSEPNTDTQY,TRBJ2-3,-,TRBV6-4
ASSPRAVDGYT,TRBJ1-2,-,TRBV7-9
ASSLNSQGPSGYT,TRBJ1-2,-,TRBV7-3
ASSPNLDRYNEQF,TRBJ2-1,TRBD1,TRBV18
ASSKQGMNTEAF,TRBJ1-1,TRBD1,TRBV19
ASSFGGAGGYEQY,TRBJ2-7,TRBD2,TRBV28
ASSPGTSGALRADTQY,TRBJ2-3,TRBD2,TRBV19
ATSRGGTGELF,TRBJ2-2,-,TRBV15
ASTLGRNSDTQY,TRBJ2-3,-,TRBV19
ASSGEMAGEQF,TRBJ2-1,-,TRBV2
ASSDSEQGGKLF,TRBJ1-4,-,TRBV2
ASRIMDNSNTGELF,TRBJ2-2,-,TRBV4-2
AWSVLGGNTIY,TRBJ1-3,-,TRBV30
ASTSGTGGPYEQY,TRBJ2-7,TRBD1,TRBV7-9
ASSSTASNQPQH,TRBJ1-5,-,TRBV7-8
ASSKLSRALNEQY,TRBJ2-7,-,TRBV21-1
ASSLLGQQYEKLF,TRBJ1-4,TRBD1,TRBV27